This record covers a single T cell receptor beta chain. This specimen comes from a study of blood T cell repertoires in COVID-19. The wider study: The United States, Italy and Spain were the sources of the acute and convalescent COVID-19 samples.

The CDR3 contains 15 residues. V trimming: 2 bases; J trimming: 9 bases; junction bases outside the gene matches: 4. Per the germline V gene, CDR1 is MNHEY and CDR2 is SMNVEV (reference sequence). Source study methods: Scientists estimated how many nucleated cells there were by amplifying reference gene primers. Assay: immunoSEQ multiplex PCR; the TCRdb copy retains only in-frame clones and omits some. Clone size and the V and J calls come from that table; the DNA yielded D and trimming. Here the sample spans about 53,000 clones, roughly 79% being singletons. The TCR was taken from a human donor in a cohort sampled during active COVID-19. The rearrangement links TRBV27 to TRBJ1-6; 10 nucleotides match TRBD1. The sequenced material came from peripheral blood. This CDR3 reads CASSLKGTGVSPLHF. Written as DNA, the CDR3 is TGTGCCAGCAGTTTAAAAGGGACAGGGGTTTCACCCCTCCACTTT.